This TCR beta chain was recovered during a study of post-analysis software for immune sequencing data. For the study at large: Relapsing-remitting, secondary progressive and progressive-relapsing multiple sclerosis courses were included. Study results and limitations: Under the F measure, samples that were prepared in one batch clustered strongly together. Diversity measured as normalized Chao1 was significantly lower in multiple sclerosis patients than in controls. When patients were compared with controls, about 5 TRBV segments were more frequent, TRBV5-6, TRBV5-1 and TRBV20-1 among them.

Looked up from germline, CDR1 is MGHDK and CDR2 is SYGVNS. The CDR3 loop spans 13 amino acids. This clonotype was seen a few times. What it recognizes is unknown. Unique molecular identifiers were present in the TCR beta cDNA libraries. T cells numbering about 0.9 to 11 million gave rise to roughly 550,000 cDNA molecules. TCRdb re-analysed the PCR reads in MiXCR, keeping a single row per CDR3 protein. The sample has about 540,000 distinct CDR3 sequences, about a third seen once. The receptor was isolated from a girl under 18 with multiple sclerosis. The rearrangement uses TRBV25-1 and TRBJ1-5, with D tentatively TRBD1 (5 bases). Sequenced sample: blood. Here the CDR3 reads CASGTGVGQPQHF. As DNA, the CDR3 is TGTGCTAGCGGTACAGGTGTAGGGCAGCCCCAGCATTTT.